The TCR beta chain under discussion was sequenced for a study of T cell changes during pregnancy in multiple sclerosis. With 5 bases removed from V and 0 bases from J, the gap between germline ends came to 9 bases. The CDR3 sequence is 14 residues long. Germline CDR1 SGHNT, CDR2 YENEEA. Sequencing used immunoSEQ multiplex PCR; TCRdb keeps in-frame clones, though not all of them. The table shows 40,000 or so clones, with 85% to 95% occurring only once. This specimen consisted of CD4+ T cells from peripheral blood mononuclear cells, obtained after pregnancy. The rearrangement links TRBV11-3 to TRBJ2-3; unclear D gene. This clonotype originated in a female donor in good health, enrolled as a control in a pregnancy study. CDR3 region: CASSPMTSTDTQYF. The CDR3 DNA is TGTGCCAGCAGCCCAATGACTAGCACAGATACGCAGTATTTT. Drawing the rest from reference TRBV11-3 and TRBJ2-3, the complete variable domain is EAGVVQSPRYKIIEKKQPVAFWCNPISGHNTLYWYLQNLGQGPELLIRYENEEAVDDSQLPKDRFSAERLKGVDSTLKIQPAELGDSAVYLCASSPMTSTDTQYFGPGTRLTVL.